Below are 10 T cell receptor beta chains sequenced from a single sample in a study of beta chain features in type 1 diabetes. Since all of the isolated RNA was reverse transcribed, expressed TCRB transcripts were what got sequenced. The data were produced by immunoSEQ multiplex PCR, yet TCRdb's version contains in-frame clones alone and is incomplete. Among about 210,000 clones listed, roughly a tenth were seen once. Sequencing input: central memory CD4+ T cells from blood. The receptors were sampled from a man aged 18 to 35 in good health.

Regarding this clone: Other nucleotide sequences from this sample produce the same CDR3. The rearrangement joins TRBV30 to TRBJ1-5, with a possible D match to TRBD1 (5 bases). Germline V CDR1 and CDR2: GTSNPN, SVGIG (reference sequence). The V and J ends lost 3 bases and 7 bases respectively, with 19 bases between them. The CDR3 has 15 amino acids. The CDR3: CAWSQGDNAGQPQHF. The CDR3 nucleotides are TGTGCCTGGAGCCAAGGGGATAACGCGGGGCAGCCCCAGCATTTT.

This clone has ten or more counts. The chain carries TRBV9 and TRBJ1-5; tentatively, D is TRBD1 (5 bases). V shed 0 bases and J shed 2 bases, with 9 bases lying between them. CDR1 SGDLS and CDR2 YYNGEE come from the germline V gene. The CDR3 consists of 15 residues. CDR3 in DNA: TGTGCCAGCAGCGTAGACCCGACAGGCAATCAGCCCCAGCATTTT. Translating gives CASSVDPTGNQPQHF.

J is TRBJ2-1 and V is TRBV2; D possibly corresponds to TRBD2 (5 bases). The CDR3 is 14 residues long. Trimming removed 7 bases at V and 4 bases at J, with 14 bases between. In germline, CDR1 is SNHLY, CDR2 FYNNEI. CDR3 in amino acids: CASTTGGDYNEQFF. The DNA of the CDR3 is TGTGCCAGCACTACCGGAGGAGATTACAATGAGCAGTTCTTC.

The rearrangement uses TRBV28 and TRBJ2-7; no definite D call. Germline lookup yields CDR1 MDHEN and CDR2 SYDVKM. The CDR3 has 10 amino acids. V lost 8 bases, J lost 0 bases, and 2 bases lay in between. The CDR3: CASGSYEQYF. In DNA form, the CDR3 reads TGTGCCAGCGGCTCCTACGAGCAGTACTTC.

This clone was observed a few times. Since a much larger clone is just one base distant, this may be a read error. The V call is TRBV13, the J call TRBJ2-5, with 7 bases lining up with TRBD2. V lost 8 bases and J lost 2; bases outside the gene matches: 8. From germline, CDR1 is PRHDT and CDR2 FYEKMQ (reference sequence). This CDR3 contains 14 residues. The CDR3 loop reads CASSPRTRQETQYF. For the CDR3, the DNA is TGTGCCAGCTCACCACGGACTAGACAAGAGACCCAGTACTTC.

The sample holds a few counts of this clone. J is TRBJ2-1 and V is TRBV5-4, with 10 bases matching TRBD2. This CDR3 region has 16 residues. Per germline, CDR1 SGHNT and CDR2 YYREEE (reference sequence). J was trimmed by 5 bases and V by 1 base; bases with no gene match: 6. CDR3 protein: CASSLPSGSFDNEQFF. The CDR3, as DNA: TGTGCCAGCAGCTTGCCTAGCGGGAGTTTCGACAATGAGCAGTTCTTC.

The chain couples TRBV19 to TRBJ2-1; possibly TRBD1 for D (5 bases). The V end lost 6 bases, the J end lost 10 bases, and 19 bases lay between the germline ends. The CDR3 spans 14 residues. Germline loops: CDR1 LNHDA, CDR2 SQIVND (reference sequence). CDR3 nucleotide sequence: TGTGCCAGTAGGCTACTTCAGGGTAAGGGGGAGCAGTTCTTC. As protein: CASRLLQGKGEQFF.

The chain uses TRBV19 and TRBJ2-3; possibly TRBD1 or TRBD2 for D (5 bases each). Germline CDR1 is LNHDA and CDR2 is SQIVND (reference sequence). The CDR3 totals 14 residues. The germline V and J ends were trimmed by 7 bases and 5 bases, with 16 bases remaining between them. CDR3 DNA sequence: TGTGCCAGTACCATAGGGGACCAGCAAGATACGCAGTATTTT. It codes for CASTIGDQQDTQYF.

This clone was seen repeatedly, ten times or more. The chain links TRBV7-9 to TRBJ1-2; 7 nucleotides agree with TRBD1. This CDR3 contains 13 residues. Germline lookup yields CDR1 SEHNR and CDR2 FQNEAQ (reference sequence). V was clipped by 5 bases and J by 6 bases; unmatched bases: 6. The CDR3 spells CASSQTGTHGYTF. CDR3 sequence (DNA): TGTGCCAGCAGCCAGACAGGGACGCATGGCTACACCTTC.

This clone was seen many times. The V and J genes are TRBV4-3 and TRBJ2-3; 12 nucleotides line up with TRBD2. The germline gives CDR1 LGHNA, CDR2 YSLEER. The CDR3 extends over 17 amino acids. The V and J ends lost 3 bases and 5 bases, in that order; junction bases with no gene match: 9. The CDR3 region is CASSQSPSGRVVDTQYF. The DNA for the CDR3 is TGCGCCAGCAGCCAGTCCCCTAGCGGGAGGGTTGTAGATACGCAGTATTTT.